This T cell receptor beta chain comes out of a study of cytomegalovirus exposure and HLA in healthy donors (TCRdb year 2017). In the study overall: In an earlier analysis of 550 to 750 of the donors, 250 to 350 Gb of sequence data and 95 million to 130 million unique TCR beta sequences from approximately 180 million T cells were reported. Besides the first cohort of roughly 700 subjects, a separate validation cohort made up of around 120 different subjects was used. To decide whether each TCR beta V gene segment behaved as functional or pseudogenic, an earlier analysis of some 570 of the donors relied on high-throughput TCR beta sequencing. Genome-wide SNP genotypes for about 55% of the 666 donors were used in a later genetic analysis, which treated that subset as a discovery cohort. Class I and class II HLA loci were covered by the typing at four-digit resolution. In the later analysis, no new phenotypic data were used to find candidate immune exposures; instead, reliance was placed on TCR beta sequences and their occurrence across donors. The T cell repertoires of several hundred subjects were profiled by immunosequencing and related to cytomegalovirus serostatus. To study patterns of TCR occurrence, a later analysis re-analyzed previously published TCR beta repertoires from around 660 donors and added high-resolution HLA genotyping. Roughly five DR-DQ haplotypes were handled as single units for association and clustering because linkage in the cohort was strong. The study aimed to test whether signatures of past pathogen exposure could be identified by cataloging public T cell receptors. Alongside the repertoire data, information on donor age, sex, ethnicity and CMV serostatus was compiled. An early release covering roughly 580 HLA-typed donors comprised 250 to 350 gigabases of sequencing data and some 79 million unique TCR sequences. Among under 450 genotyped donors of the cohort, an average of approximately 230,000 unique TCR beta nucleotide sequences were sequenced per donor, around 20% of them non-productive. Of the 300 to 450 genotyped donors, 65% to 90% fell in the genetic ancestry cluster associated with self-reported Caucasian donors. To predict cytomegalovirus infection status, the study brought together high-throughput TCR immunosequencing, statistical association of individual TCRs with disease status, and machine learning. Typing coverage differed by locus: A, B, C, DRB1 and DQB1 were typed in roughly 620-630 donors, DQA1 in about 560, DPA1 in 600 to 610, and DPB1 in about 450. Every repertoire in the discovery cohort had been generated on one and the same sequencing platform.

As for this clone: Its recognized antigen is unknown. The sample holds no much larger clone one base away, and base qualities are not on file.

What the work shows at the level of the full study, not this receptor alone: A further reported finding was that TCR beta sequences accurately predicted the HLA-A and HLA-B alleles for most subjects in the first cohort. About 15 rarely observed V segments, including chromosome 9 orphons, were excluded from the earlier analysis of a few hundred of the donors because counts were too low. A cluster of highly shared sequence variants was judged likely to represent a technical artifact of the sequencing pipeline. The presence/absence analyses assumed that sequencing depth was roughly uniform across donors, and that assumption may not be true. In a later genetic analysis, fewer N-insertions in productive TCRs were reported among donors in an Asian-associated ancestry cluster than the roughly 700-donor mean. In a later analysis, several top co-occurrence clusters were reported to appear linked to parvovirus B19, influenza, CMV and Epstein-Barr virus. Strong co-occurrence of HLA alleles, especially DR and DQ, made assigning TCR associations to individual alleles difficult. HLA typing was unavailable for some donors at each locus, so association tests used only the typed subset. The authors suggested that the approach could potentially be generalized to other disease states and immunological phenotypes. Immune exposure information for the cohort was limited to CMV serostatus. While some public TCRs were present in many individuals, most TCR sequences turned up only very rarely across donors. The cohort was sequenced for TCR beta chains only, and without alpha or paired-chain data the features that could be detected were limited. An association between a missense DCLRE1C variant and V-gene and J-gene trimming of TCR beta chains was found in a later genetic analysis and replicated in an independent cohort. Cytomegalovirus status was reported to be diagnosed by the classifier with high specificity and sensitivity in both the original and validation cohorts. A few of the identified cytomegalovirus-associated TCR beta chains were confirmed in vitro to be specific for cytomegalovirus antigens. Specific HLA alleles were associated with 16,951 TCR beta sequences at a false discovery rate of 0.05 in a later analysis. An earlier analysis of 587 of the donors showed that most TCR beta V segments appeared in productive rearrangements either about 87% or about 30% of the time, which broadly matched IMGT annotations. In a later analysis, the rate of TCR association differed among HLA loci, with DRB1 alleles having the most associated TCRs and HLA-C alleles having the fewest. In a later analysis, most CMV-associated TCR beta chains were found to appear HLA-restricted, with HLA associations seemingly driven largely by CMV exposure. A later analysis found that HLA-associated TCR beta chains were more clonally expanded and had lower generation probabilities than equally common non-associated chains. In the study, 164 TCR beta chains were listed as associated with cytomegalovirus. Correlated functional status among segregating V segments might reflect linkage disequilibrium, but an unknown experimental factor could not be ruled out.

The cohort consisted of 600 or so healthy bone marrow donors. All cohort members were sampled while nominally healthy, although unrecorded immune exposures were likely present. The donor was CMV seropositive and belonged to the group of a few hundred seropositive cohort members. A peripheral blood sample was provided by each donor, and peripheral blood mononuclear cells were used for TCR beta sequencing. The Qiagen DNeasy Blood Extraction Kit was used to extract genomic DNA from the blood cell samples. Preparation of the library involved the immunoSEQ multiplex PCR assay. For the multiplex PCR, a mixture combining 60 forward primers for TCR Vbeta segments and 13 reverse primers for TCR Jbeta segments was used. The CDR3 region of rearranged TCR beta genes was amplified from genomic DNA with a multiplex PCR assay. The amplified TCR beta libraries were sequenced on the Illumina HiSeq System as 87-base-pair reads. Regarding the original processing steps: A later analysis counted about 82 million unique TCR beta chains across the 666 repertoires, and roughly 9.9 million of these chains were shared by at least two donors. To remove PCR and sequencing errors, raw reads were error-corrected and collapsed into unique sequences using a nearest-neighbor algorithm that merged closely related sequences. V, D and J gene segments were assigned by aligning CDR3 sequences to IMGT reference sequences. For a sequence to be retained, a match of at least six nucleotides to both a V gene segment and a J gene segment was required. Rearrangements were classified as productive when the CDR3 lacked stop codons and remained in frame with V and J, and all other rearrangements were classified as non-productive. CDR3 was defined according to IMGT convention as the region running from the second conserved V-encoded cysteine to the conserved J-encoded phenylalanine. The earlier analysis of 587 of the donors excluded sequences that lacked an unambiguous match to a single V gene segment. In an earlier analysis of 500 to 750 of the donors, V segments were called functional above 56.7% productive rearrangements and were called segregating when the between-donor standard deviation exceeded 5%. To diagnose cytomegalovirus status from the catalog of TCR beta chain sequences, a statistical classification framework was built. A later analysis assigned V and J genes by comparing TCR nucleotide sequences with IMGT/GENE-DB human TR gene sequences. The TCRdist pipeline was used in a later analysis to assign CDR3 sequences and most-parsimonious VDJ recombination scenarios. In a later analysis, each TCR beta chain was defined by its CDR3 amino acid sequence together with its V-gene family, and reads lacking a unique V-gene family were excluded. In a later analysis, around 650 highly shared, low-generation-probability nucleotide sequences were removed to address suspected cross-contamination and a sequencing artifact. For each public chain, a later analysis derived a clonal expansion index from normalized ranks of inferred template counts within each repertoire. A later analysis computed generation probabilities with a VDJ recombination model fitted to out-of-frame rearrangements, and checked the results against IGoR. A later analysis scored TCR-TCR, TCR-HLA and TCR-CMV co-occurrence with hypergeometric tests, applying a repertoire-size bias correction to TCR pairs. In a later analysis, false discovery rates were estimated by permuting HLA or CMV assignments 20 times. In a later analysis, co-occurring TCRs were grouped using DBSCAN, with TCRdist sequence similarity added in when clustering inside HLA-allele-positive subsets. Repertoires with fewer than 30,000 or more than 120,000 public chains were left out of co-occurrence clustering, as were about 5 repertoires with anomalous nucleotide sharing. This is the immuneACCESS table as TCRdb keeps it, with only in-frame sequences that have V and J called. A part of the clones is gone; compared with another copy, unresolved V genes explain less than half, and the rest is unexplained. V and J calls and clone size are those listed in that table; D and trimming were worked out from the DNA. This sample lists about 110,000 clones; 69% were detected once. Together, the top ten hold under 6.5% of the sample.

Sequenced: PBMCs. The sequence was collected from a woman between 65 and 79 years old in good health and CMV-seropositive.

This receptor has the CDR3 CASSFGGDTQYF. At the DNA level, the sequence is TGTGCCAGCAGCTTCGGGGGAGATACGCAGTATTTT. The chain is made from TRBV7-3 and TRBJ2-3, and the D gene may be TRBD2, 6 bases matching. The CDR3 contains 12 residues, cysteine and phenylalanine counted. This entry keeps only the CDR3 DNA: 36 bases, framed from base 1. CDR1 and CDR2 (SGHTA, FQGTGA) derive from the germline V gene. At the junction V is shortened by 3 bases and J by 5 bases, with 6 bases in between. This CDR3, with the reference TRBV7-3 and TRBJ2-3 proteins standing in past its ends, gives the full variable domain GAGVSQTPSNKVTEKGKYVELRCDPISGHTALYWYRQSLGQGPEFLIYFQGTGAADDSGLPNDRFFAVRPEGSVSTLKIQRTERGDSAVYLCASSFGGDTQYFGPGTRLTVL.